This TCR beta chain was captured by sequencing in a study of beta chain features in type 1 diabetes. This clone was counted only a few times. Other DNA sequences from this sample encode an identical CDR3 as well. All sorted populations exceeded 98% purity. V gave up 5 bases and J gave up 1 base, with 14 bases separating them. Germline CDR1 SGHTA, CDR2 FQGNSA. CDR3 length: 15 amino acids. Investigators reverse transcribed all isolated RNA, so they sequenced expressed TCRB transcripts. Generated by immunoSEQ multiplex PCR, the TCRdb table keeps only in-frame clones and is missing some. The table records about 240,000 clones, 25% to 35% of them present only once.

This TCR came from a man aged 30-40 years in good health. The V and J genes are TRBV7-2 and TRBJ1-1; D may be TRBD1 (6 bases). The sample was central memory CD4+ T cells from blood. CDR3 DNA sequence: TGTGCCAGCAGCCAAACCAGGGGCGGGAACACTGAAGCTTTCTTT. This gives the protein CASSQTRGGNTEAFF.